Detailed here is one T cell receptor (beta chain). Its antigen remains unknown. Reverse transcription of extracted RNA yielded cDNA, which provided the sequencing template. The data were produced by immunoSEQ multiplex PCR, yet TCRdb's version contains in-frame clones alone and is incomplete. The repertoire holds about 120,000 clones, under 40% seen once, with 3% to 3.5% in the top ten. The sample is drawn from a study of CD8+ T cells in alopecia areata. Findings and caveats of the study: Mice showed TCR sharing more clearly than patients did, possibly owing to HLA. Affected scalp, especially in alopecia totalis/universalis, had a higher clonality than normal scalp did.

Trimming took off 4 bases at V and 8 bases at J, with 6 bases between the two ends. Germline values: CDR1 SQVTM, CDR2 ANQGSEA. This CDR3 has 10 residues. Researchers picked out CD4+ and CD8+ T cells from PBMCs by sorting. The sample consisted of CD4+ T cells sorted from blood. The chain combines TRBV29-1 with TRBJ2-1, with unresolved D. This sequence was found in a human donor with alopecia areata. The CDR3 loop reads CSVGHHEQFF. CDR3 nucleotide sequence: TGCAGCGTTGGGCACCATGAGCAGTTCTTC.